Below, one TCR beta chain is given with its context. Under the authors' procedure: Estimation of nucleated cell counts was performed using reference gene primer amplification. Sequenced by immunoSEQ multiplex PCR; TCRdb stores in-frame clones only, minus some. V and J calls and clone size follow that table, whereas D and trimming were derived from the DNA. Among 95,000 to 150,000 clones listed, over 80% were seen once. This record belongs to a study of blood T cell repertoires in COVID-19. About the research overall: Spain, Italy and the United States supplied samples that represented acute and convalescent COVID-19. PBMCs, B-cell-depleted T cells, or T cells provided the cDNA or gDNA that made up the material.

The germline V gene has CDR1 SEHNR and CDR2 FQNEAQ (reference sequence). V lost 2 bases and J 2 bases, leaving 10 bases between the germline ends. CDR3 length: 14 amino acids. This receptor was taken from an older woman with acute or convalescent COVID-19. Sequencing was performed on peripheral blood. This sequence joins TRBV7-9 and TRBJ2-7; D perhaps matches TRBD2 (6 bases). The CDR3 bases are TGTGCCAGCAGCTTATCCGGCGGGGCCTACGAGCAGTACTTC. Protein sequence: CASSLSGGAYEQYF.